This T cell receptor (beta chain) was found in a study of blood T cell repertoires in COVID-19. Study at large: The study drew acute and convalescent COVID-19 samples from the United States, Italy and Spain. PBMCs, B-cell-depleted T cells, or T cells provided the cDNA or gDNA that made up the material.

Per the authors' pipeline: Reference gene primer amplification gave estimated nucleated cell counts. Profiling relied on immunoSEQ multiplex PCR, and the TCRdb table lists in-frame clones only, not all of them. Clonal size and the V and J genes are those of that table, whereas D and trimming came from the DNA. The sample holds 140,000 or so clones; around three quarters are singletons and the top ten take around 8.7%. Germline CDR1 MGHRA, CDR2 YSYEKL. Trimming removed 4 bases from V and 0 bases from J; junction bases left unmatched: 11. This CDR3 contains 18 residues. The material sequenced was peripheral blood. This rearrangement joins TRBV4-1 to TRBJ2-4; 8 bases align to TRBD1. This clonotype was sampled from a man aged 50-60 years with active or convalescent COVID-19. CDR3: CASSPGQARDLAKNIQYF. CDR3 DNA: TGCGCCAGCAGCCCGGGACAGGCGAGAGATCTAGCCAAAAACATTCAGTACTTC.